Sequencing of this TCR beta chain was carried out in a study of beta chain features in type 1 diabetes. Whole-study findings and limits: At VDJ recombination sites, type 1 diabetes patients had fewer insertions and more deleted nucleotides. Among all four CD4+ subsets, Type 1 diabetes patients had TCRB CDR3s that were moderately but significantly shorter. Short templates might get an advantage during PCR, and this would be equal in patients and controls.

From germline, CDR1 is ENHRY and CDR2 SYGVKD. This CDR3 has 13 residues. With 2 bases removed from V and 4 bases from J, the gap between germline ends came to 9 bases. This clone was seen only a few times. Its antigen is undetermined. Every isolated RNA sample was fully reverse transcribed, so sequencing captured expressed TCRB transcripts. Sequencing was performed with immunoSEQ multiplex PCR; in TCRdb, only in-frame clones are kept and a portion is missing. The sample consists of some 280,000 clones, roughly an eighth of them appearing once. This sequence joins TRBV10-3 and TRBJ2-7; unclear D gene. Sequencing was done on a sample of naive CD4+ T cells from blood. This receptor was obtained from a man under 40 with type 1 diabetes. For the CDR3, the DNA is TGTGCCATCAGTGAGACTTTGTCTTACGAGCAGTACTTC. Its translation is CAISETLSYEQYF.